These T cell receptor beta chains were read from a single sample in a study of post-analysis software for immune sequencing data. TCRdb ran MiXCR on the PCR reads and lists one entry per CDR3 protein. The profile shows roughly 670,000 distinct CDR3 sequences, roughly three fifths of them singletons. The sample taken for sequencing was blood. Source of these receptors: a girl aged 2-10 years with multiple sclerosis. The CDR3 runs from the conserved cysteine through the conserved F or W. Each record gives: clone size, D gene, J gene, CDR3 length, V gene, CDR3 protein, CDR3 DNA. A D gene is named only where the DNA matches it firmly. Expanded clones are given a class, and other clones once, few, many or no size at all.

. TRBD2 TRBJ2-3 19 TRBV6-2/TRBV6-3 CASSYPRLGLAANTDTQYF TGTGCCAGCAGTTACCCACGCCTAGGACTAGCGGCGAACACAGATACGCAGTATTTT
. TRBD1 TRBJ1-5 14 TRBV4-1 CASSQTGGGQPQHF TGCGCCAGCAGCCAAACAGGGGGAGGTCAGCCCCAGCATTTT
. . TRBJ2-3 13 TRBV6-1 CASSVDRGHTQYF TGTGCCAGCAGTGTGGACAGAGGGCATACGCAGTATTTT
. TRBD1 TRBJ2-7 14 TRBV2 CASRDRGVTYEQYF TGTGCCAGCAGGGACAGGGGAGTCACCTACGAGCAGTACTTC
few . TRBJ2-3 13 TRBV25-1 CASSEPGTDTQYF TGTGCCAGCAGTGAACCAGGCACAGATACGCAGTATTTT
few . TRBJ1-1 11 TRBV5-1 CASSLDSEAFF TGTGCCAGCAGCCTAGACAGCGAAGCTTTCTTT
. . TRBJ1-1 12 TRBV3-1 CASSQHNTEAFF TGTGCCAGCAGCCAGCACAACACTGAAGCTTTCTTT
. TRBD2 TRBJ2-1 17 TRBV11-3 CASGHPVASGGGNEQFF TGTGCCAGCGGCCACCCAGTGGCTAGCGGGGGCGGGAATGAGCAGTTCTTC
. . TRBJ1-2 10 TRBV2 CASFDAGYTF TGTGCCAGCTTTGACGCTGGCTACACCTTC
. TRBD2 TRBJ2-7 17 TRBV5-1 CASSFSSWTSGNDEQYF TGCGCCAGCAGCTTCTCTTCCTGGACTAGCGGGAACGACGAGCAGTACTTC
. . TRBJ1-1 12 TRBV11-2 CASSFPQGEAFF TGTGCCAGCAGCTTTCCCCAGGGTGAAGCTTTCTTT
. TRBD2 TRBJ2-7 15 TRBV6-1 CASSEALAGSYEQYF TGTGCCAGCAGTGAAGCGCTAGCGGGCTCCTACGAGCAGTACTTC
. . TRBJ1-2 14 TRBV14 CASSHRPGARGYTF TGTGCCAGCAGCCATAGGCCGGGGGCGCGCGGCTACACCTTC
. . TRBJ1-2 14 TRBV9 CASSVLQGSDGYTF TGTGCCAGCAGCGTCTTACAGGGTTCCGATGGCTACACCTTC
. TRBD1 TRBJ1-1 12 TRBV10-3 CAATGENTEAFF TGTGCCGCAACAGGGGAGAACACTGAAGCTTTCTTT
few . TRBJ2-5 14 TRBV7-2 CASSTAGQRETQYF TGTGCCAGCAGCACCGCCGGCCAGCGAGAGACCCAGTACTTC
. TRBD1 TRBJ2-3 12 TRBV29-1 CSVDRVTDTQYF TGCAGCGTGGACAGGGTCACAGATACGCAGTATTTT
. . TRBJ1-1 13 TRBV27 CASSLVAANEAFF TGTGCCAGCAGTTTGGTGGCAGCCAATGAAGCTTTCTTT
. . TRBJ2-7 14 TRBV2 CASRTGPSSYEQYF TGTGCCAGCAGGACAGGTCCCAGCTCCTACGAGCAGTACTTC
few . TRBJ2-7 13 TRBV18 CASSPKPGVEQYF TGTGCCAGCTCGCCTAAACCGGGAGTCGAGCAGTACTTC
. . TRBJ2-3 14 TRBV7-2 CASSCRTLTDTQYF TGTGCCAGCAGCTGCAGGACGCTCACAGATACGCAGTATTTT
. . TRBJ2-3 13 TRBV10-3 CAIRGEGTDTQYF TGTGCCATCAGGGGAGAAGGCACAGATACGCAGTATTTT
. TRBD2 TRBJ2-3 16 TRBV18 CASSLEASGNSDTQYF TGTGCCAGCTCACTCGAGGCTAGCGGGAACTCAGATACGCAGTATTTT
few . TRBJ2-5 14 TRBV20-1 CSASKMEGSETQYF TGCAGTGCTAGTAAGATGGAGGGCTCGGAGACCCAGTACTTC
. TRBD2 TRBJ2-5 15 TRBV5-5 CASIHAGLVGGTQYF TGTGCCAGCATACATGCGGGACTAGTGGGAGGGACCCAGTACTTC
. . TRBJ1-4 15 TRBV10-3 CAISDNSGTNEKLFF TGTGCCATCAGTGACAACTCGGGAACTAATGAAAAACTGTTTTTT
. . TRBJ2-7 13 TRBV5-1 CASSLLGPHEQYF TGCGCCAGCAGCTTATTGGGACCCCACGAGCAGTACTTC
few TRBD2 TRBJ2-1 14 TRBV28 CASSFAASGIEQFF TGTGCCAGCAGTTTCGCGGCTAGCGGGATAGAGCAGTTCTTC
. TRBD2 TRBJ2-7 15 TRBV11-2 CASSSTSGGTYEQYF TGTGCCAGCAGCTCTACTAGCGGGGGTACATACGAGCAGTACTTC
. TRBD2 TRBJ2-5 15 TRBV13 CASSLEAGGSSTQYF TGTGCCAGCAGCTTAGAAGCGGGGGGATCCTCGACCCAGTACTTC
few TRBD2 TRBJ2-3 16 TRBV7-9 CASNTGGGVSTDTQYF TGTGCCAGCAACACAGGCGGGGGGGTAAGCACAGATACGCAGTATTTT
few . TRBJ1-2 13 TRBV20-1 CSAREKGNYGYTF TGCAGTGCTAGAGAAAAGGGGAACTATGGCTACACCTTC
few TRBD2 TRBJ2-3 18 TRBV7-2 CASSLTVLAGDNSDTQYF TGTGCCAGCAGTCTAACGGTATTAGCGGGAGATAATTCAGATACGCAGTATTTT
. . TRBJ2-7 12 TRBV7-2 CASNRQQTEQYF TGTGCCAGCAACAGACAGCAAACCGAGCAGTACTTC
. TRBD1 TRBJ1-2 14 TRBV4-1 CASSQGQVNYGYTF TGCGCCAGCAGCCAGGGACAGGTTAACTATGGCTACACCTTC
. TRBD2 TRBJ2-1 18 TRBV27 CASSLYFRTSGKYNEQFF TGTGCCAGCAGTTTATATTTCCGGACTAGCGGGAAATACAATGAGCAGTTCTTC
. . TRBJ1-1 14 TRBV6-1 CPSRNLAESGEAFF TGTCCCAGCAGAAACCTGGCCGAGTCTGGGGAAGCTTTCTTT
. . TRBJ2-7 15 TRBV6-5 CASSYSAGTSYEQYF TGTGCCAGCAGTTACTCAGCGGGCACCTCCTACGAGCAGTACTTC
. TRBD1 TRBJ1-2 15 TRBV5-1 CASSLEGQGDYGYTF TGCGCCAGCAGCTTGGAGGGACAGGGCGACTATGGCTACACCTTC
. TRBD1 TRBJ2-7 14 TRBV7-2 CASSSGQGLHEQYF TGTGCCAGCAGCTCCGGACAGGGTCTCCACGAGCAGTACTTC
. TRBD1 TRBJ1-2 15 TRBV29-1 CSVPGTDTSNYGYTF TGCAGCGTCCCCGGGACAGATACCTCTAACTATGGCTACACCTTC
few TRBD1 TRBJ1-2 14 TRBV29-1 CSVGQLALGYGYTF TGCAGCGTGGGACAGCTGGCTTTAGGGTATGGCTACACCTTC
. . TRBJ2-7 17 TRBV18 CASSDITGGTSSYEQYF TGTGCCAGCTCCGACATTACCGGGGGAACGAGCTCCTACGAGCAGTACTTC
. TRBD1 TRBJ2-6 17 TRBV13 CASSPGQGTSGANVLTF TGTGCCAGCAGCCCCGGACAGGGAACGTCTGGGGCCAACGTCCTGACTTTC
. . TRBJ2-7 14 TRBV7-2 CASSLGQVVYEQYF TGTGCCAGCAGCTTAGGGCAGGTTGTCTACGAGCAGTACTTC